The entry that follows covers one T cell receptor beta chain sequence. The data were taken from a study of blood T cell repertoires in COVID-19. Whole-study context: PBMCs, B-cell-depleted T cells, or T cells provided the cDNA or gDNA that made up the material.

Ages ranged from 18 to 89 years, with residence in 20 to 30 US areas. In the original workflow: Amplification from reference gene primers served as the basis for estimated nucleated cell counts. Some clones are missing from TCRdb's copy, which holds only in-frame ones; the method was immunoSEQ multiplex PCR. The V and J calls and the clone size are those of that table, but D and trimming were determined from the DNA. The table shows 200,000 to 250,000 clones, with around 90% occurring only once. Looked up from germline, CDR1 is GTSNPN and CDR2 is SVGIG (reference sequence). This CDR3 region has 14 residues. Trimming cost V 0 bases and J 5 bases; bases outside gene matches: 4.

The sequencing sample was made of PBMCs or T cells enriched from blood (not recorded which). This clonotype was sampled from a woman aged 25 to 39 who had been exposed to COVID-19. This sequence joins TRBV30 and TRBJ2-1, with TRBD1 matching over 7 bases. CDR3 loop: CAWSVGGSDNEQFF. The DNA for the CDR3 is TGTGCCTGGAGTGTAGGGGGCTCTGACAATGAGCAGTTCTTC.